One sample yielded the 3 T cell receptor beta chains listed below, sequenced in a study of T cells of healthy individuals. TCRdb independently ran MiXCR on the 5' RACE reads; one entry per CDR3 protein. The profile covers about 96,000 distinct CDR3 sequences, with 15% to 20% appearing a single time and roughly 6.2% taken by the ten largest. The receptors were sampled from a human donor in good health.

This clonotype was picked up a small number of times. The CDR3 sequence: CASSTGTGARYNEQFF. The CDR3 nucleotides are TGTGCCAGCAGTACCGGGACAGGGGCACGATACAATGAGCAGTTCTTC. The chain uses TRBV2 and TRBJ2-1, with TRBD1 matching 10 bases. This CDR3 has 16 amino acids. CDR1 SNHLY and CDR2 FYNNEI come from the germline V gene. After removal of 5 bases from V and 4 bases from J, the junction contained 8 bases not matched to a gene.

This clonotype was counted at least ten times. The chain recombines TRBV28 with TRBJ2-1; the D is unclear. Germline CDR1 and CDR2: MDHEN and SYDVKM. This CDR3 region has 13 residues. V dropped 7 bases and J dropped 3 bases, with 10 bases sitting between them. CDR3: CASKMDNYNEQFF. DNA for the CDR3: TGTGCCAGCAAGATGGATAACTACAATGAGCAGTTCTTC.

This clonotype has ten or more counts. This chain links TRBV20-1 with TRBJ1-5; no definite D call. V was clipped by 1 base and J by 0 bases, with 10 bases between them. Germline V lookup: CDR1 DFQATT, CDR2 SNEGSKA (reference sequence). The CDR3 is 15 residues long. The CDR3 spells CSARVEAYSNQPQHF. The CDR3 DNA reads TGCAGTGCTAGAGTGGAGGCCTATAGCAATCAGCCCCAGCATTTT.